This entry lists 14 T cell receptor beta chains sequenced from one sample in a study of neurological immune-mediated disorders. TCRdb reanalysed the 5' RACE reads using MiXCR and keeps one entry per CDR3 protein. Of over 60,000 distinct CDR3 sequences in the sample, approximately 4.6% were seen once. The sample consisted of PBMCs. The receptors originated from a woman aged 70-85 years with multiple sclerosis.

This clonotype was observed at least ten times. This CDR3 reads CASSVVSGTTGETQYF. The CDR3, as DNA: TGTGCCAGCAGCGTAGTTAGCGGGACAACCGGGGAGACCCAGTACTTC. The chain combines TRBV9 with TRBJ2-5; 8 bases fit TRBD2. Trimming took 0 bases from V and 5 from J; bases not matched to a gene: 9. The CDR3 is made up of 16 amino acids. Germline CDR1 SGDLS, CDR2 YYNGEE.

The table lists this clonotype with many counts. This chain links TRBV7-8 with TRBJ2-7, with D possibly TRBD2 on 6 matching bases. V dropped 1 base and J dropped 2 bases, with 12 bases sitting between them. This CDR3 is 15 amino acids long. Germline CDR1 SGHVS, CDR2 FQNEAQ. The CDR3: CASSLEAGRAYEQYF. The CDR3 region has the DNA TGTGCCAGCAGCTTAGAGGCGGGAAGAGCCTACGAGCAGTACTTC. The variable domain in full, completed from reference TRBV7-8 and TRBJ2-7, reads GAGVSQSPRYKVAKRGQDVALRCDPISGHVSLFWYQQALGQGPEFLTYFQNEAQLDKSGLPSDRFFAERPEGSVSTLKIQRTQQEDSAVYLCASSLEAGRAYEQYFGPGTRLTVT.

Ten or more counts support this clonotype. The genes are TRBV7-2 and TRBJ1-2; perhaps TRBD1 as D (6 bases). V was trimmed by 5 bases and J by 9 bases, leaving 22 bases between them. From germline, CDR1 is SGHTA and CDR2 FQGNSA. The CDR3 has 15 amino acids. CDR3 amino acids: CASSARNGLGTRYTF. The CDR3 bases are TGTGCCAGCAGCGCCCGAAACGGGCTGGGGACACGCTACACCTTC.

Only a few counts were recorded for this clonotype. The chain combines TRBV6-5 with TRBJ2-3; 16 bases are shared with TRBD2. Losses at the gene ends were 6 bases for V and 2 bases for J; bases not matched to a gene: 8. This CDR3 has 18 amino acids. The germline gives CDR1 MNHEY, CDR2 SVGAGI. The CDR3 DNA reads as TGTGCCAGCAGAAGGGGACTAGCGGGAGGGAAACCCACAGATACGCAGTATTTT. Its protein is CASRRGLAGGKPTDTQYF.

This clonotype was picked up many times. The V and J genes are TRBV10-3 and TRBJ2-2, with D possibly called TRBD1 or TRBD2 (5 bases each). V lost 6 bases and J 8 bases, leaving 10 bases between the germline ends. This CDR3 region has 12 residues. The germline V gene has CDR1 ENHRY and CDR2 SYGVKD. As DNA, the CDR3 is TGTGCCATCAGCGGGGCCCCGGGGGAGCTGTTTTTT. It encodes CAISGAPGELFF.

This clonotype has a count of ten or more. The chain employs TRBV20-1 and TRBJ1-2; 10 bases fit TRBD1. The CDR3 runs 15 residues. V lost 0 bases and J lost 8; bases outside the gene matches: 9. The germline gives CDR1 DFQATT, CDR2 SNEGSKA (reference sequence). This chain's CDR3 is CSARDTGQGVRGYTF. As DNA, the CDR3 is TGCAGTGCTAGAGATACAGGACAGGGGGTGAGGGGCTACACCTTC.

This clonotype came up many times. This chain uses TRBV5-1 with TRBJ2-7; TRBD2 matches at 7 bases. The CDR3 is 16 residues long. V dropped 0 bases and J dropped 1; count of bases not matched to a gene: 7. Germline V gene sequence: CDR1 SGHRS, CDR2 YFSETQ. For the CDR3, the DNA is TGCGCCAGCAGCTTGGGTGTTATTAGCGGGTCCTACGAGCAGTACTTC. Amino acids: CASSLGVISGSYEQYF.

The sample holds many counts of this clonotype. CDR3 sequence reads: CASSLSSYEQYF. Here the CDR3 DNA reads TGTGCCAGCAGCCTTTCCTCCTACGAGCAGTACTTC. The chain has TRBV3-1 and TRBJ2-7, with D unresolved. Per the germline V gene, CDR1 is LGHDT and CDR2 is YNNKEL (reference sequence). This CDR3 is 12 amino acids long. V gave up 4 bases and J gave up 0 bases, with 4 bases separating them.

There are many counts of this clonotype. This chain uses TRBV5-1 with TRBJ1-2; tentatively, D is TRBD1 (5 bases). CDR1 and CDR2 (germline): SGHRS, YFSETQ. V was pared by 4 bases and J by 4 bases, with 11 bases between. The CDR3 has 13 amino acids. As DNA, the CDR3 is TGCGCCAGCAGCCCCCATGACAGCTATGGCTACACCTTC. Its protein product is CASSPHDSYGYTF.

This clonotype has at least ten counts. V and J are TRBV7-9 and TRBJ2-1; D may be TRBD2 (7 bases). This CDR3 is 17 amino acids long. The ends were cut back, 5 bases at V and 0 bases at J, with 17 bases in the middle. The germline V gene encodes CDR1 SEHNR and CDR2 FQNEAQ (reference sequence). CDR3: CASSGEGLTGSYNEQFF. For the CDR3, the DNA is TGTGCCAGCAGCGGGGAGGGATTGACAGGCTCCTACAATGAGCAGTTCTTC.

This clonotype was picked up many times. This chain connects TRBV6-1 to TRBJ2-5; 11 nucleotides line up with TRBD2. Germline V CDR1 and CDR2: MNHNS, SASEGT. The CDR3 has 15 amino acids. V shed 2 bases, J shed 6 bases, and the junction held 5 bases outside the gene matches. CDR3 in amino acids: CASSELAGGGKTQYF. CDR3 nucleotide sequence: TGTGCCAGCAGTGAACTAGCGGGAGGAGGAAAGACCCAGTACTTC.

The table lists this clonotype with many counts. The DNA for the CDR3 is TGCGCCAGCAGCTTGGCGTCTGGTAGCGGCGGGGAGCTGTTTTTT. Its protein is CASSLASGSGGELFF. The gene calls are TRBV5-1 and TRBJ2-2; a weak D match, TRBD2 (6 bases). V was trimmed by 0 bases and J by 7 bases, leaving 13 bases between them. This CDR3 has 15 residues. Germline V lookup: CDR1 SGHRS, CDR2 YFSETQ.

This clonotype was detected many times. The gene calls are TRBV12-3 or TRBV12-4 and TRBJ2-1, with D perhaps TRBD1 or TRBD2 (6 bases each). V was shortened by 3 bases and J by 10 bases, with 13 bases between the two germline ends. This CDR3 is built from 13 residues. The DNA for the CDR3 is TGTGCCAGCAGTTTCGGGGGCCGCGAGGAGCAGTTCTTC. Its translation: CASSFGGREEQFF.

The J gene is TRBJ2-1, the V gene TRBV20-1; D is unresolved. The CDR3 spans 16 residues. The germline CDR1 and CDR2 sequences are DFQATT and SNEGSKA (reference sequence). The germline V and J ends were trimmed by 3 bases and 5 bases, with 20 bases remaining between them. The CDR3 protein is CSARRGKVSVNNEQFF. In DNA form, the CDR3 reads TGCAGTGCTAGGAGAGGAAAAGTATCGGTAAACAATGAGCAGTTCTTC.